Below, 10 T cell receptor beta chains from the same sample are listed, as sequenced in a study of T cell repertoires in cytomegalovirus infection. In TCRdb, the reads were re-called with MiXCR into one record per CDR3 protein. The sample comprises approximately 990,000 distinct CDR3 sequences, roughly a third of which are singletons, and 13% rests with the top ten. These receptors have no known antigen. The starting material was cultured CD8+ T cells from PBMCs, obtained from culture after CMV antigen stimulation. The receptors shown here come from a human donor in good health (CMV status not recorded). Some clones in this sample may be carry-over from other donors' samples.

This clonotype was detected many times. The chain recombines TRBV15 with TRBJ2-7, with a weak D call TRBD1 (6 bases). Between the trimmed V and J ends, which lost 4 bases and 1 base, there was a span of 11 bases. The CDR3 has 14 residues. Germline lookup yields CDR1 LNHNV and CDR2 YYDKDF (reference sequence). In DNA form, the CDR3 reads TGTGCCACCAGCAAAGGGGACAATTCCTACGAGCAGTACGTC. Its protein product is CATSKGDNSYEQYV.

V usage is TRBV6-1 and J usage is TRBJ1-4, with 8 bases identical to TRBD1. This CDR3 is built from 15 residues. V dropped 7 bases and J dropped 5; count of bases not matched to a gene: 9. Per germline, CDR1 MNHNS and CDR2 SASEGT. The CDR3 sequence: CASKLPRQGNEKLFF. In nucleotides, the CDR3 is TGTGCCAGCAAATTACCCCGACAGGGGAATGAAAAACTGTTTTTT.

The chain joins TRBV28 to TRBJ2-7; possibly TRBD1 for D (8 bases). The V end was cut by 5 bases, the J end by 0 bases, with 20 bases between. Per germline, CDR1 MDHEN and CDR2 SYDVKM. This CDR3 region has 17 residues. CDR3 sequence reads: CASSPSNRGGPSYEQYF. The DNA for the CDR3 is TGTGCCAGCAGTCCCTCAAACAGGGGGGGGCCCTCCTACGAGCAGTACTTC.

This chain links TRBV7-9 with TRBJ1-2, with D possibly TRBD1 on 5 matching bases. V lost 5 bases and J lost 7, with 17 bases in between. CDR3 size: 14 residues. Looked up from germline, CDR1 is SEHNR and CDR2 is FQNEAQ (reference sequence). This CDR3 is CASSPSGTDIGYTF. The CDR3 nucleotides are TGTGCCAGCAGCCCCTCCGGGACGGATATTGGCTACACCTTC.

The genes are TRBV19 and TRBJ1-1; D gene unclear. This CDR3 has 14 residues. Germline CDR1 reads LNHDA; CDR2 reads SQIVND (reference sequence). Trimming shortened V by 2 bases and J by 4 bases, and 11 bases separated the two germline ends. The CDR3 here is CASSISMMITEAFF. As DNA, the CDR3 is TGTGCCAGTAGTATATCCATGATGATCACTGAAGCTTTCTTT. Drawing the rest from reference TRBV19 and TRBJ1-1, the complete variable domain is DGGITQSPKYLFRKEGQNVTLSCEQNLNHDAMYWYRQDPGQGLRLIYYSQIVNDFQKGDIAEGYSVSREKKESFPLTVTSAQKNPTAFYLCASSISMMITEAFFGQGTRLTVV.

In regard to this clonotype: Mismatch with germline at one junction end may stem from a read error. The rearrangement uses TRBV12-3 or TRBV12-4 and TRBJ2-4; D ambiguous. CDR3 size: 14 residues. The CDR3 sequence is CTSADQSFKNIQYF. For the CDR3, the DNA is TGTACCAGCGCCGATCAATCGTTCAAAAACATTCAGTACTTC.

This clonotype was seen many times. This rearrangement joins TRBV7-2 to TRBJ2-2, with D uncertain. Trimming removed 3 bases from V and 4 bases from J, with 15 bases in between. Germline assignment: CDR1 SGHTA and CDR2 FQGNSA. The CDR3 has 16 residues. The CDR3 sequence: CASSLADGSVTGELFF. The CDR3 coding sequence is TGTGCCAGCAGCTTGGCCGACGGTTCCGTCACCGGGGAGCTGTTTTTT.

This clonotype was detected once. An end of the junction differs from the germline gene, which may be a read error. DNA of the CDR3: TGTGCCTGCAGTTTCCAGGGCAATGAGCAGTTCTTC. This codes for CACSFQGNEQFF. The chain joins TRBV27 to TRBJ2-1; D is possibly TRBD1 (5 bases). Germline-derived CDR1 and CDR2 are MNHEY and SMNVEV (reference sequence). This CDR3 is built from 12 residues.

The rearrangement links TRBV6-1 to TRBJ2-7; no clear D gene. Looked up from germline, CDR1 is MNHNS and CDR2 is SASEGT. This CDR3 has 14 amino acids. V was shortened by 0 bases and J by 1 base, with 7 bases between the two germline ends. This CDR3 reads CASSEASGSYEQYF. The CDR3 nucleotides are TGTGCCAGCAGTGAAGCTTCCGGATCCTACGAGCAGTACTTC.

This clonotype has a handful of counts. V is TRBV27 and J is TRBJ1-1, with TRBD1 identical over 9 bases. V lost 5 bases to trimming and J lost 2 bases; unmatched junction nucleotides: 6. The V gene's germline CDR1 is MNHEY and CDR2 SMNVEV (reference sequence). The CDR3 is made up of 15 amino acids. CDR3 region: CASSRTGGGNTEAFF. The CDR3 nucleotides read TGTGCCAGCAGTCGTACAGGGGGCGGAAACACTGAAGCTTTCTTT.